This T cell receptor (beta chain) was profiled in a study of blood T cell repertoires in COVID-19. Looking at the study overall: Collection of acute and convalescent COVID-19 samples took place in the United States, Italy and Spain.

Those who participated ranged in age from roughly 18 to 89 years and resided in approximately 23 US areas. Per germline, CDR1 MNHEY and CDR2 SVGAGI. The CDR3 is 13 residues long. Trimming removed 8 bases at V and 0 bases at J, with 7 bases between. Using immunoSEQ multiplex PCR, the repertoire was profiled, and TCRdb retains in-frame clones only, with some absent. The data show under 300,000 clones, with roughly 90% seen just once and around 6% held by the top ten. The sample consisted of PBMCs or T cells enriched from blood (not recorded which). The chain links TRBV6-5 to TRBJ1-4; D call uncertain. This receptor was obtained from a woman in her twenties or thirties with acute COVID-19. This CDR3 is CASRSATNEKLFF. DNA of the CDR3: TGTGCCAGCCGGAGTGCAACTAATGAAAAACTGTTTTTT.